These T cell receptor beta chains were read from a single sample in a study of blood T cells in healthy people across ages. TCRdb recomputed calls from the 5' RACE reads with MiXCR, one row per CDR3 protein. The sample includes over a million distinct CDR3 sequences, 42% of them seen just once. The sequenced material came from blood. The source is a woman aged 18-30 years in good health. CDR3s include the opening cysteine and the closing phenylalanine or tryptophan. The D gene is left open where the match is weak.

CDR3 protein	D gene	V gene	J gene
CASSLVPSVAKNIQYF	-	TRBV11-2	TRBJ2-4
CATAEYEQYF	-	TRBV10-3	TRBJ2-7
CASSSGLAGGVGQYF	TRBD2	TRBV5-1	TRBJ2-7
CASSPRDGKEQYF	-	TRBV4-1	TRBJ2-7
CSAGLRGGSYEQYF	TRBD2	TRBV29-1	TRBJ2-7
CASSVGAFEKLFF	-	TRBV5-1	TRBJ1-4
CATSDRGSEQFF	-	TRBV24-1	TRBJ2-1
CASSLWSGQSTDTQYF	-	TRBV5-4	TRBJ2-3
CAITDDREDEQFF	-	TRBV10-3	TRBJ2-1
CAIMSSGGWNDQFF	TRBD2	TRBV10-3	TRBJ2-1
CASSLGVPETQYF	-	TRBV5-1	TRBJ2-5
CASNPGTASNQPQHF	TRBD1	TRBV6-6	TRBJ1-5
CATSKSNYGYTF	-	TRBV24-1	TRBJ1-2
CASSVVFEGGEQYF	-	TRBV9	TRBJ2-4
CASIQGLAGLDTQYF	TRBD2	TRBV7-9	TRBJ2-3
CASSLAGHHYNEQYF	-	TRBV12-3/TRBV12-4	-